The 9 T cell receptor beta chains presented below share a single source sample, sequenced in a study of T cell changes during pregnancy in multiple sclerosis. Method: immunoSEQ multiplex PCR; TCRdb's copy keeps in-frame clones and lacks some. In the table there are about 80,000 clones, 92% of which are singletons. The source was peripheral blood, collected before pregnancy. These receptor sequences come from a female donor with multiple sclerosis, enrolled in a pregnancy study.

The CDR3 nucleotides read TGTGCCAGCAGCTTAGGACGGGCAGCAACTAGCGGGAGTGGGTACGAGCAGTACTTC. It encodes CASSLGRAATSGSGYEQYF. J is TRBJ2-7 and V is TRBV7-2; 11 nucleotides align to TRBD2. The CDR3 is made up of 19 amino acids. Germline loops: CDR1 SGHTA, CDR2 FQGNSA. The V gene end was trimmed by 1 base and the J gene end by 4 bases; junction bases not matched to a gene: 15.

The chain is built from TRBV27 and TRBJ2-1; the match to TRBD2 covers 15 bases. The CDR3 covers 16 residues. The V and J ends lost 3 bases and 10 bases, in that order; junction bases with no gene match: 7. CDR1 is MNHEY and CDR2 is SMNVEV in the germline V gene (reference sequence). CDR3 bases: TGTGCCAGCAGTTTTGGGTCCGGGACTAGCGGGAGGGAGCAGTTCTTC. Amino acids: CASSFGSGTSGREQFF.

The chain carries TRBV7-9 and TRBJ2-7; 10 bases fit TRBD1. With V trimmed by 5 bases and J by 4 bases, 8 bases remained unmatched. The CDR3 loop spans 15 amino acids. Germline CDR1 and CDR2: SEHNR and FQNEAQ (reference sequence). The chain's CDR3 is CASSDHDRGPYEQYF. CDR3 coding DNA: TGTGCCAGCAGCGATCATGACAGGGGGCCATACGAGCAGTACTTC. Based on the CDR3 plus reference TRBV7-9 and TRBJ2-7, the full variable domain is DTGVSQNPRHKITKRGQNVTFRCDPISEHNRLYWYRQTLGQGPEFLTYFQNEAQLEKSRLLSDRFSAERPKGSFSTLEIQRTEQGDSAMYLCASSDHDRGPYEQYFGPGTRLTVT.

The V gene is TRBV7-8, the J gene TRBJ1-2; TRBD1 aligns across 9 bases. Germline-derived CDR1 and CDR2 are SGHVS and FQNEAQ. The CDR3 totals 17 residues. V lost 4 bases, J lost 4 bases, and 13 bases stayed unmatched. CDR3 nucleotide sequence: TGTGCCAGCAGCTCGTTTCCCCAAGGGACAGGGACCTATGGCTACACCTTC. Translated: CASSSFPQGTGTYGYTF.

The V gene is TRBV19, the J gene TRBJ2-1; the D is unclear. V shed 1 base and J shed 6 bases, with 7 bases lying between them. CDR3 size: 13 residues. Looked up from germline, CDR1 is LNHDA and CDR2 is SQIVND (reference sequence). The DNA of the CDR3 is TGTGCCAGTAGTATAGCACTACTCAATGAGCAGTTCTTC. Translating gives CASSIALLNEQFF.

The chain uses TRBV19 and TRBJ2-1; 7 nucleotides align to TRBD1. CDR1 LNHDA and CDR2 SQIVND come from the germline V gene (reference sequence). This CDR3 has 15 amino acids. V lost 4 bases, J lost 0 bases, and 3 bases stayed unmatched. DNA for the CDR3: TGTGCCAGTAGTAGGGACAGTAGCTCCTACAATGAGCAGTTCTTC. Protein sequence: CASSRDSSSYNEQFF. Variable domain in full (rest from reference TRBV19 and TRBJ2-1): DGGITQSPKYLFRKEGQNVTLSCEQNLNHDAMYWYRQDPGQGLRLIYYSQIVNDFQKGDIAEGYSVSREKKESFPLTVTSAQKNPTAFYLCASSRDSSSYNEQFFGPGTRLTVL.

This sequence joins TRBV29-1 and TRBJ1-4, with TRBD1 as a possible D gene (6 bases). Per germline, CDR1 SQVTM and CDR2 ANQGSEA. The CDR3 runs 15 residues. V was trimmed by 5 bases and J by 8 bases, leaving 21 bases between them. Here the CDR3 DNA reads TGCAGCGTTCGCGACGGGGGGGGGCGAGGAGAAAAACTGTTTTTT. It codes for CSVRDGGGRGEKLFF.

This rearrangement joins TRBV7-2 to TRBJ1-4, with TRBD1 identical over 9 bases. This CDR3 is 14 amino acids long. The germline CDR1 and CDR2 sequences are SGHTA and FQGNSA. Losses at the gene ends were 2 bases for V and 8 bases for J; bases not matched to a gene: 3. The CDR3 DNA sequence: TGTGCCAGCAGCTTACACAGGGGGCACGAAAAACTGTTTTTT. It is translated as CASSLHRGHEKLFF.

The chain recombines TRBV28 with TRBJ2-1; TRBD2 matches 8 bases. Germline CDR1 MDHEN, CDR2 SYDVKM. Trimming cost V 2 bases and J 3 bases; bases outside gene matches: 3. The CDR3 sequence is 15 residues long. The DNA for the CDR3 is TGTGCCAGCAGTTTAACTAGCGGCAGCTACAATGAGCAGTTCTTC. Translated, it gives CASSLTSGSYNEQFF.